This T cell receptor (beta chain) was sequenced during a study of T cells in Graves' hyperthyroidism and ophthalmopathy (dated by TCRdb to the late 2010s). Study-wide context: Peripheral blood samples were taken at the time of initial diagnosis, prior to any treatment. A discovery cohort of roughly 100 patients, approximately 45 with Graves' ophthalmopathy and over 55 with stable Graves' hyperthyroidism, was used to find distinguishing TCR V-J signatures. An independent validation cohort of about 20 hyperthyroidism patients and some 15 patients who later progressed to ophthalmopathy tested prospective prediction of ophthalmopathy. The 95 to 100 discovery patients were randomly divided into training and test sets at a 7:3 ratio. Thyroid tissue and blood T-cell repertoires from about 6 Graves' hyperthyroidism patients were also compared in the study. Once sampling was done, hyperthyroidism patients were given methimazole at a starting dose of 30 mg daily, whereas ophthalmopathy patients were given high-dose intravenous methylprednisolone. The paper describes TCR Vbeta CDR3 sequencing of around 140 peripheral blood samples, made up of roughly 40 ophthalmopathy patients, 70 to 75 hyperthyroidism patients and roughly 17 progressor patients.

This clonotype was observed many times. No cognate antigen has been identified for it. Base qualities were left out, and no much larger clone turns up one base away. The TCR beta CDR3 regions were amplified from the RNA transcripts. The TCR CDR3 was subjected to a first round of RT-PCR using the HTBI primer set and the Qiagen OneStep RT-PCR kit. Libraries were constructed in a second round of multiplex PCR, after which size selection and purification were performed. Paired-end sequencing of the libraries was performed with 100 bp reads on an Illumina HiSeq2000. From the authors' description of their analysis: SOAPnuke was used to process the raw data, throwing out any read that contained adapters or uncalled bases, had a mean Phred below 15, or lacked an exact constant-primer or identifier match. High-quality paired reads were merged using COPE v1.2.5, and each unique nucleotide sequence was defined as a clonotype. MiTCR v1.1 was used to align clonotypes to the IMGT TRBV, TRBD and TRBJ reference segments. Only V-J combinations with frequency above 0.0001, covering 99.2% of repertoires, were analysed. A TCS score was defined as the ratio of F50 (clonal expansion) to E x V (chaos), with BLOSUM62-based TCRdist applied between CDR3 peptides within each V-J. Welch's t-statistics and random forest reduced approximately 520 V-J features to 13, which were used in a naive Bayes classifier (R e1071). In TCRdb, the public reads were trimmed at Q25 with fastp and aligned with MiXCR, with productive beta chains retained. Each record represents a unique CDR3 protein, reported with the most common genes and DNA among its rows. Clone size and V and J calls follow TCRdb, not the original study. The sample yields hundreds of thousands of distinct CDR3 sequences; less than 25% were counted once. Approximately 10% of the sample belongs to the ten largest clones.

Ophthalmopathy patients had moderately to severely active disease, Clinical Activity Score of at least 3, NOSPECS grade of at least 4, and duration under 3 months. The study excluded patients with uncontrolled infections, other autoimmune diseases, pregnancy or lactation. Diagnoses relied on clinical symptoms, serum thyroxine and TRAb, thyroid ultrasound and orbital computed tomography. PBMCs were separated from roughly 10 ml of fresh peripheral blood using Ficoll-Paque density gradient centrifugation. Total RNA was extracted with Trizol reagent, and quality was checked on an Agilent 2100 Bioanalyzer. What the research found in general, with its limitations: Ophthalmopathy was separated from stable hyperthyroidism by a 13 V-J signature model, with 85% to 90% sensitivity and 81% to 82% specificity obtained in cross-validation and 80%/75% obtained in testing. Most expanded thyroid clonotypes (frequency above 0.001) were also detected in blood, a finding suggesting that blood repertoires may reflect thyroid immune responses. Sample size was not statistically predetermined, and blinding of investigators to group allocation was not performed. During validation, the model predicted progression to ophthalmopathy a median of about 6.3 months ahead of onset, with 70.59% sensitivity and 72.22% specificity.

Deletion took 6 bases off V and 5 bases off J, with a span of 16 bases between the germline ends. Measured from the cysteine to the phenylalanine, the CDR3 is 14 residues long. Just CDR3 DNA is preserved here, 42 bases in frame from base 1. According to the germline V gene, CDR1 reads SNHLY and CDR2 reads FYNNEI. Source material: blood. The chain uses TRBV2 and TRBJ2-5; the D gene assignment is ambiguous. The source is a woman aged 30 to 39 with Graves' ophthalmopathy. Read as DNA, the sequence is TGTGCCAGCAGGCCCTTTACTCCGCGGGAGACCCAGTACTTC. This is translated as CASRPFTPRETQYF. Beyond the CDR3, the reference TRBV2 and TRBJ2-5 genes provide the residues; the full variable domain reads: EPEVTQTPSHQVTQMGQEVILRCVPISNHLYFYWYRQILGQKVEFLVSFYNNEISEKSEIFDDQFSVERPDGSNFTLKIRSTKLEDSAMYFCASRPFTPRETQYFGPGTRLLVL.